The present T cell receptor beta chain was sequenced within a study of T cells in Graves' hyperthyroidism and ophthalmopathy. General study points: By a 13 V-J model, ophthalmopathy was set apart from stable hyperthyroidism.

Amplification targeted TCR beta CDR3 regions from RNA transcripts. The HTBI set primed first-round TCR CDR3 RT-PCR. In TCRdb, the multiplex PCR reads were re-called with MiXCR into one record per CDR3 protein. The sample yields approximately 410,000 distinct CDR3 sequences, roughly 13% seen once. On this clonotype: Antigen specificity is unknown.

Specimen: blood. This receptor was obtained from a woman under 30 with Graves' hyperthyroidism.

The CDR3 spells CATTSVRQGAHEQFF. The DNA for the CDR3 is TGTGCCACCACCTCAGTTCGACAGGGGGCTCATGAGCAGTTCTTC. The chain couples TRBV15 to TRBJ2-1; 10 bases agree with TRBD1. The ends lost 7 bases at V and 8 bases at J; junction bases unmatched: 11. Germline CDR1 LNHNV, CDR2 YYDKDF (reference sequence). CDR3 length equals 15 residues. The full variable domain, its missing parts supplied by reference TRBV15 and TRBJ2-1, is DAMVIQNPRYQVTQFGKPVTLSCSQTLNHNVMYWYQQKSSQAPKLLFHYYDKDFNNEADTPDNFQSRRPNTSFCFLDIRSPGLGDTAMYLCATTSVRQGAHEQFFGPGTRLTVL.